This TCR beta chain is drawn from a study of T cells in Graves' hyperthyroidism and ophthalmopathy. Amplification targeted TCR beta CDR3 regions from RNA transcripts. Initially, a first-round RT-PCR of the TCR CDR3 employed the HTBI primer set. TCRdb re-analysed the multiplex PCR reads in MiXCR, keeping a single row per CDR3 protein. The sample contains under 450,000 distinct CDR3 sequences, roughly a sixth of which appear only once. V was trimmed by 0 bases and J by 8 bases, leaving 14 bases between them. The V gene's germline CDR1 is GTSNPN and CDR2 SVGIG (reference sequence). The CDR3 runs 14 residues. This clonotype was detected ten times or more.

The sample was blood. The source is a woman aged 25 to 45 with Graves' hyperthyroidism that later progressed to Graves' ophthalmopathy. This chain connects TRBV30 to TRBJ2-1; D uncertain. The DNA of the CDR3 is TGTGCCTGGAGTGTACCTCAGCTCTCCGATGAGCAGTTCTTC. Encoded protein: CAWSVPQLSDEQFF.